The clone carrying this TCR beta chain has more than one count but fewer than ten. Its specificity is not known. Each CDR3 protein gets one entry after TCRdb re-called the RT-PCR reads with MiXCR. The data show 500,000 to 550,000 distinct CDR3 sequences, approximately 7.3% seen once. These data belong to a study of response to subunit inactivated influenza vaccine. Study-wide points: Each seasonal flu vaccination may recruit only limited new T cells, authors suggested.

The ends lost 4 bases at V and 6 bases at J; junction bases unmatched: 6. Germline V CDR1 and CDR2: MGHRA, YSYEKL. This CDR3 has 15 amino acids. The source of this sequence is a man between 50 and 75 years old who received an inactivated influenza vaccine. This chain joins TRBV4-1 and TRBJ2-2; TRBD1 agrees at 9 bases. The material sequenced was PBMCs from blood, taken around 2 years after vaccination. CDR3 residues: CASSLRRTGAGELFF. DNA for the CDR3: TGCGCCAGCAGCCTTAGGAGGACAGGGGCCGGGGAGCTGTTTTTT.